This section outlines one T cell receptor beta chain sequence together with its context. The data stem from a study of technical replicates of blood from a few donors. Trimming at V came to 0 bases and at J to 3 bases, leaving 9 bases not matched to a gene. The CDR3 is 17 residues long. The germline V gene encodes CDR1 LGHNA and CDR2 YSLEER. Profiling relied on immunoSEQ multiplex PCR, and the TCRdb table lists in-frame clones only, not all of them. The table records about 64,000 clones, approximately 86% of them present only once. The TCR originated in a human donor in good health. Some clones in this sample may be carry-over from other donors' samples. What was sequenced was PBMCs. This rearrangement joins TRBV4-3 to TRBJ2-5; TRBD2 matches at 8 bases. For the CDR3, the DNA is TGCGCCAGCAGCCAAGAGGTCGGGACTAGAGGCAAAGAGACCCAGTACTTC. Translation: CASSQEVGTRGKETQYF.